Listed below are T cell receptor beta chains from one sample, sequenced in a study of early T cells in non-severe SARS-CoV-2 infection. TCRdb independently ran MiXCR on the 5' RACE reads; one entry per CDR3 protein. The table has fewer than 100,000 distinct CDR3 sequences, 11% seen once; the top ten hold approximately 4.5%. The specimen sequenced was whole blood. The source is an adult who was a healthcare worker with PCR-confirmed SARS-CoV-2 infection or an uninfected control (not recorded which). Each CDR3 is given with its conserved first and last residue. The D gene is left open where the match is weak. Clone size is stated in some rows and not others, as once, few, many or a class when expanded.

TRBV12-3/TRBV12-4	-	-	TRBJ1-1	TGTGCCAGCAGTTCCAGGGCCCGGACTGAAGCTTTCTTT	CASSSRARTEAFF
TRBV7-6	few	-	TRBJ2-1	TGTGCCAGCAGCTTAGCAGGGAGGCTCTCCTACAATGAGCAGTTCTTC	CASSLAGRLSYNEQFF
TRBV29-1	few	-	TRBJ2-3	TGCAGCGTGGCAAGGGACTCCTCCACAGATACGCAGTATTTT	CSVARDSSTDTQYF
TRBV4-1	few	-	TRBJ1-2	TGCGCCAGCAGCCAACCCTACAGTAACTATGGCTACACCTTC	CASSQPYSNYGYTF
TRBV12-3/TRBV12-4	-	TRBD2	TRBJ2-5	TGTGCCAGCAGTTTAGGACTAGCGTTGAGCCAAGAGACCCAGTACTTC	CASSLGLALSQETQYF
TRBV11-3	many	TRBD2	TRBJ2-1	TGTGCCAGCAGCCGGACTAGCGGGGATGACAATGAGCAGTTCTTC	CASSRTSGDDNEQFF
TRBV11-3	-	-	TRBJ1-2	TGTGCCAGCAGCGGGCAGGGGTACTATGGCTACACCTTC	CASSGQGYYGYTF
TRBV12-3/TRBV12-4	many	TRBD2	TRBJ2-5	TGTGCCAGCAGTGAACTAGCGGGGGTACAAGAGACCCAGTACTTC	CASSELAGVQETQYF
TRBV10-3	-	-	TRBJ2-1	TGTGCCACCTCAGGGGGACTTGAGTGGGGCAATGAGCAGTTCTTC	CATSGGLEWGNEQFF
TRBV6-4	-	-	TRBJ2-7	TGTGCCAGCAGTCAACGACATGTCTACGAGCAGTACTTC	CASSQRHVYEQYF
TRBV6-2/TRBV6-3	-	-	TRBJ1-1	TGTGCCAGCAGCATAGCCCGTGAAGCTTTCTTT	CASSIAREAFF
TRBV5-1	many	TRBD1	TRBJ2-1	TGCGCCAGCAGCTTGGGAAGATTACAGGGGGACAATGAGCAGTTCTTC	CASSLGRLQGDNEQFF
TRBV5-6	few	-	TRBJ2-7	TGTGCCAGCAGCCCGTCGTACCGCCACACCAGCTCCTACGAGCAGTACTTC	CASSPSYRHTSSYEQYF
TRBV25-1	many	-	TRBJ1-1	TGTGCCAGCAGTGATCACAAGAACACTGAAGCTTTCTTT	CASSDHKNTEAFF